This T cell receptor beta chain was sequenced in a study of CD8 T cells in ankylosing spondylitis. Study findings and constraints: Disease-linked clones proved CD8+ and comparatively uncommon in peripheral blood. There were earlier reports of some motif variants in reactive arthritis synovial fluid and blood. Reported data indicate significant enrichment of disease-linked clones within matched ankylosing spondylitis synovial fluid. What seemed typical of ankylosing spondylitis blood was a TCR beta motif built from roughly eight highly homologous variants.

As regards this clonotype: The antigen is undetermined.

MiXCR, applied by TCRdb to the 5' RACE reads, yields one record per CDR3 protein. The table includes approximately 400,000 distinct CDR3 sequences, about 15% detected once. Germline CDR1 reads ENHRY; CDR2 reads SYGVKD. The V and J ends lost 3 bases and 8 bases respectively, with 16 bases between them. The CDR3 is made up of 14 amino acids. Sequencing used blood, either unsorted or a sorted T cell fraction (not recorded which). This chain uses TRBV10-3 with TRBJ1-2; D possibly corresponds to TRBD1 (6 bases). The sequence came from a male donor with ankylosing spondylitis. This CDR3 is CAISDGGPSLGYTF. The CDR3 region has the DNA TGTGCCATCAGTGACGGGGGGCCTTCCCTGGGCTACACCTTC.